This T cell receptor beta chain was sequenced for a study of memory CD4+ T cells and cytomegalovirus serostatus. Study at large: Of the healthy Belgian adults, 9 or 10 were CMV seropositive and 20 to 30 seronegative. Study-level points and caveats: The CMV-associated TCR signature appears largely within the CD4+ memory repertoire. Median bootstrapped AUC for CMV status was approximately 0.96 originally, about 0.9 US-trained. About 40% of the roughly 160 known CMV-associated TCRbeta sequences appeared in CD4+ memory.

The sort gate was single viable CD3+CD4+CD8-CD45RO+ cells for memory CD4+ T cells. This clone has more than one count but fewer than ten. What it binds is unknown. TCRdb's table, derived via immunoSEQ multiplex PCR, lists solely in-frame clones and lacks some. There are about 31,000 clones in the sample; about three quarters occur only once, and 0.63% lies in the top ten. The receptor's source is an adult in good health and CMV-seronegative. Some clones in this sample may be carry-over from other donors' samples. The sample was memory CD4+ T cells from blood.

CDR3 sequence: CSAREGTQPQHF. DNA of the CDR3: TGCAGCGCCCGGGAGGGGACTCAGCCCCAGCATTTT. The chain has TRBV29-1 and TRBJ1-5; weak D call: TRBD1 (5 bases). The CDR3 loop spans 12 amino acids. The V and J ends lost 7 bases and 6 bases respectively, with 13 bases between them. The V gene's germline CDR1 is SQVTM and CDR2 ANQGSEA.